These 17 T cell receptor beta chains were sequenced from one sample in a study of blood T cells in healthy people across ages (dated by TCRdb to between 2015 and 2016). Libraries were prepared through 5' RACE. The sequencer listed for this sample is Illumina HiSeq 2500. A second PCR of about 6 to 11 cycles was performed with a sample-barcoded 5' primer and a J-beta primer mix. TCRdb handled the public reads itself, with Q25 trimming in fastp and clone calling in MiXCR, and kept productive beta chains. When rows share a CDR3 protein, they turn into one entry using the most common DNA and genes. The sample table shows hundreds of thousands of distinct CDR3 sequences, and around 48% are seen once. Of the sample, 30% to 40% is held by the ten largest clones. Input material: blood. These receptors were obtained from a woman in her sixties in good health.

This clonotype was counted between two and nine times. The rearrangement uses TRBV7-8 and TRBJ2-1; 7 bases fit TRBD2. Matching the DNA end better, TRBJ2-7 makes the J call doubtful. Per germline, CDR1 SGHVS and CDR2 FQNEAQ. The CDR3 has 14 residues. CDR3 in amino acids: CASSTSGTYNEQYF. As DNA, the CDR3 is TGTGCCAGCAGTACAAGCGGGACCTACAATGAGCAGTACTTC.

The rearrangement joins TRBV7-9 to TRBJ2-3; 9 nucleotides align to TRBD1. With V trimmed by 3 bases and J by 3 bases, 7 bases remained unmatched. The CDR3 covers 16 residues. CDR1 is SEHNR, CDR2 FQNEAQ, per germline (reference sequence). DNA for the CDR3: TGTGCCAGCAGCTTCCCGACAGGGGGGGGGACAGATACGCAGTATTTT. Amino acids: CASSFPTGGGTDTQYF.

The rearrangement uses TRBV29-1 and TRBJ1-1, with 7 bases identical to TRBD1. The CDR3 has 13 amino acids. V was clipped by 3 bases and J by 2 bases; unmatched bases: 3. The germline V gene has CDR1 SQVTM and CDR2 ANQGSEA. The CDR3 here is CSVDRDSNTEAFF. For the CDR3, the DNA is TGCAGCGTTGACAGGGACAGCAACACTGAAGCTTTCTTT.

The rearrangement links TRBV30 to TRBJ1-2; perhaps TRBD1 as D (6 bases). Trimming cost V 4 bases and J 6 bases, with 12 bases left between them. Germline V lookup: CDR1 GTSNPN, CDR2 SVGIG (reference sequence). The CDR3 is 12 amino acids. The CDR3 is CAWNRATNGYTF. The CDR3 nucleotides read TGTGCCTGGAACAGGGCCACCAATGGCTACACCTTC.

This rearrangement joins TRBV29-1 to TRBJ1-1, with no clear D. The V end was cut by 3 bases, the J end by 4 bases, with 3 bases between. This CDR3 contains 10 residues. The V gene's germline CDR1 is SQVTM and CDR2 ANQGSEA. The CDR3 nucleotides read TGCAGCGTTGAGAGCACTGAAGCTTTCTTT. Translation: CSVESTEAFF.

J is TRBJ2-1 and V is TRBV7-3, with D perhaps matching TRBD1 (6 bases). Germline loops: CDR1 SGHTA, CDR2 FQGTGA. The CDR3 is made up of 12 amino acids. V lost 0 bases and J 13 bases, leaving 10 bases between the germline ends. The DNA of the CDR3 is TGTGCCAGCAGCTTAACGGGACAAATCCAGTTCTTC. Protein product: CASSLTGQIQFF.

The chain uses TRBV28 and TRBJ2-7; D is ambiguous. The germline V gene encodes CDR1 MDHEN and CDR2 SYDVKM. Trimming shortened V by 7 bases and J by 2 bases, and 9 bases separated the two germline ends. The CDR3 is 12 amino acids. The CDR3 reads CASKKLPYEQYF. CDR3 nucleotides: TGTGCCAGCAAGAAGCTTCCCTACGAGCAGTACTTC.

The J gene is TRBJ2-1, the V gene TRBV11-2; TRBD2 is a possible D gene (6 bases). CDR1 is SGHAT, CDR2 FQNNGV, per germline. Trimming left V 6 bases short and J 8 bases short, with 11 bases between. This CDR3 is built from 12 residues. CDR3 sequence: CASRPTSHEQFF. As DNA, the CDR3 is TGTGCCAGCAGACCGACTAGTCATGAGCAGTTCTTC.

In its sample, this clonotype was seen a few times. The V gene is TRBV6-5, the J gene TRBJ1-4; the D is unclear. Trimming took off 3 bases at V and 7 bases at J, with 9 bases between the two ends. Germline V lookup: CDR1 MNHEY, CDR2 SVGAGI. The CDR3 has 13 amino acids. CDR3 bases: TGTGCCAGCAGTTATCAGGATGGTGAAAAACTGTTTTTT. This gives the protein CASSYQDGEKLFF.

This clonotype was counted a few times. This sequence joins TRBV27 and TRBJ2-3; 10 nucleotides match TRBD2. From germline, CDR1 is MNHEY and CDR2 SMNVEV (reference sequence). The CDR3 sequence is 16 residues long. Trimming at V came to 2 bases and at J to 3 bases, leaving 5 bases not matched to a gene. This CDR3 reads CASSLGASGSTDTQYF. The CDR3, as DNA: TGTGCCAGCAGTTTAGGAGCTAGCGGGAGTACAGATACGCAGTATTTT.

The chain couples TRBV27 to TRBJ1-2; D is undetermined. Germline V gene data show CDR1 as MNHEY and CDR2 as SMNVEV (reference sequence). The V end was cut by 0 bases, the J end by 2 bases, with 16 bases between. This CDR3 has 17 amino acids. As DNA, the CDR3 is TGTGCCAGCAGTTTATCGCAGACCCAGAGACGCAACTATGGCTACACCTTC. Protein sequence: CASSLSQTQRRNYGYTF.

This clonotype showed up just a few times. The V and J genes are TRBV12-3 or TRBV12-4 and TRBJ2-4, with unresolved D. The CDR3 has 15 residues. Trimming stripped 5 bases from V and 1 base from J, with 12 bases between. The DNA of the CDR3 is TGTGCCAGCAGTCCCGCCATAGGGGCCAAAAACATTCAGTACTTC. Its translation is CASSPAIGAKNIQYF.

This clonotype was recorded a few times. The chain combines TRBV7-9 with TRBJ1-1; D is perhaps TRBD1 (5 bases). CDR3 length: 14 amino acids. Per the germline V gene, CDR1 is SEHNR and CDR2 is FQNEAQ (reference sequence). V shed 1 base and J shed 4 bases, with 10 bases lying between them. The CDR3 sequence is CASSLGSGFTEAFF. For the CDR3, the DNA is TGTGCCAGCAGCTTAGGGTCAGGGTTCACTGAAGCTTTCTTT.

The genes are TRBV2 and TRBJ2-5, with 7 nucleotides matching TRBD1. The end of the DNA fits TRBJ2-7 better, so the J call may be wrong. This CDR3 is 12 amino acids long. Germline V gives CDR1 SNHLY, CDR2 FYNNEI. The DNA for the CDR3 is TGTGCCACGGGACAGACGCTCTACGAGCAGTACTTC. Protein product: CATGQTLYEQYF.

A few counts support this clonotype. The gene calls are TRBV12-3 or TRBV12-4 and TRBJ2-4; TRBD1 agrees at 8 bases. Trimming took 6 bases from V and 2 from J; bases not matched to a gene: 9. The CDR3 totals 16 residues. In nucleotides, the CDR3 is TGTGCCAGCAGCCGGCTGACAGGGGAGACCAAAAACATTCAGTACTTC. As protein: CASSRLTGETKNIQYF.

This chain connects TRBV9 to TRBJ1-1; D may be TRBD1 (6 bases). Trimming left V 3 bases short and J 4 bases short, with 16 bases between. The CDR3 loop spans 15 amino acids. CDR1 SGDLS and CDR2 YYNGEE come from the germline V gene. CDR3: CASSDPPGASTEAFF. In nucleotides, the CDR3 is TGTGCCAGCAGCGACCCGCCGGGGGCGAGCACTGAAGCTTTCTTT.

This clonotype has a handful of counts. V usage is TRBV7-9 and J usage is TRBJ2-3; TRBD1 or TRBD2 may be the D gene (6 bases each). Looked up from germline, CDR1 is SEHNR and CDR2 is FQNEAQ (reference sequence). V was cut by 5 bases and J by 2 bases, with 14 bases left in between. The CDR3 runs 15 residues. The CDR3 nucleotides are TGTGCCAGCAGCCAAGGGGGAGGCCACACAGATACGCAGTATTTT. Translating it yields CASSQGGGHTDTQYF.